This T cell receptor beta chain is from a study of blood T cell repertoires in COVID-19. Repertoires were generated with immunoSEQ multiplex PCR, while TCRdb's copy carries only in-frame clones and drops some. The profile shows about 130,000 clones, about four fifths of them singletons. Germline V gene sequence: CDR1 SGHRS, CDR2 YFSETQ. CDR3 length: 14 amino acids. V was clipped by 4 bases and J by 1 base, with 11 bases between them. This clone was counted only a few times. The chain links TRBV5-1 to TRBJ1-1; D is unresolved. This clonotype originated in a man aged 45 to 65 who had recovered from COVID-19. Material for sequencing was PBMCs or T cells enriched from blood (not recorded which). The CDR3, as DNA: TGCGCCAGCAGCCCACAGCTTCCGAACACTGAAGCTTTCTTT. Residues: CASSPQLPNTEAFF.